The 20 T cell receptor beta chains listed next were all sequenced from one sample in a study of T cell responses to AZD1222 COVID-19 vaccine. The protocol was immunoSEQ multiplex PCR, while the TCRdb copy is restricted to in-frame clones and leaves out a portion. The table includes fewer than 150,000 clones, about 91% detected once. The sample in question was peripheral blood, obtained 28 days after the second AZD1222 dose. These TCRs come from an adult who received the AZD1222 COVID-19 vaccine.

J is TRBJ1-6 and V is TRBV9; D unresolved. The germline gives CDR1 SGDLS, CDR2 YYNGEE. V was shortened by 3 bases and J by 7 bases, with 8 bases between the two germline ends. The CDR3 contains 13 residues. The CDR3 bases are TGTGCCAGCAGCGAGTCCCTAAATTCACCCCTCCACTTT. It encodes CASSESLNSPLHF.

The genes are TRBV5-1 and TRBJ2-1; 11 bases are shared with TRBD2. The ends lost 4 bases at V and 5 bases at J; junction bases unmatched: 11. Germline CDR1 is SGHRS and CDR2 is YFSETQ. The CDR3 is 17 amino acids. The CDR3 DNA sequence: TGCGCCAGCAGCCCTGGGGGTACTAGCGGGGGCCACAATGAGCAGTTCTTC. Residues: CASSPGGTSGGHNEQFF.

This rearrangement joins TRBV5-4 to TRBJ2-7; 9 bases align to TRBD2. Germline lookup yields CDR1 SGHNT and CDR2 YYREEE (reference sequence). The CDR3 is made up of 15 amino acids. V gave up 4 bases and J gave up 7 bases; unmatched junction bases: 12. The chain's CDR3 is CASSIISGGPREQYF. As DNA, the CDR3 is TGTGCCAGCAGCATTATTAGCGGGGGCCCTCGGGAGCAGTACTTC.

The CDR3 region has the DNA TGTGCCAGCAGCCCTCCCGGGGGGCCAGAAGAGACCCAGTACTTC. Residues: CASSPPGGPEETQYF. This sequence joins TRBV28 and TRBJ2-5; D possibly corresponds to TRBD2 (7 bases). Germline loops: CDR1 MDHEN, CDR2 SYDVKM. The V gene lost 6 bases and the J gene lost 3 bases, with 17 bases spanning the gap. CDR3 length: 15 residues.

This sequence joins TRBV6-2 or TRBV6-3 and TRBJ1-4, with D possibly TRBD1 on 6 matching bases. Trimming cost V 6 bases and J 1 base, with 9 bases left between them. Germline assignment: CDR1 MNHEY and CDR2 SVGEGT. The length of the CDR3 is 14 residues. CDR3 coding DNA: TGTGCCAGCAGCGAGGGGGGAACTAATGAAAAACTGTTTTTT. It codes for CASSEGGTNEKLFF.

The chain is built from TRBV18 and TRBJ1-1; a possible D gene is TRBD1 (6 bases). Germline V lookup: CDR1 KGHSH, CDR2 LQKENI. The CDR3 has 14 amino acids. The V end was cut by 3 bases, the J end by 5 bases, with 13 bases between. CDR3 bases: TGTGCCAGCTCACCCAAACAGGGCGGTACTGAAGCTTTCTTT. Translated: CASSPKQGGTEAFF.

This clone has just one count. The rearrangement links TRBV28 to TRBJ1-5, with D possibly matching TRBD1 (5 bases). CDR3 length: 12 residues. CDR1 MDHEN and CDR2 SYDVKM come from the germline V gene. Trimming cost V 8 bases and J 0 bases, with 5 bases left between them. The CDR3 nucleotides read TGTGCCAGCGGGGGTAGCAATCAGCCCCAGCATTTT. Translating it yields CASGGSNQPQHF.

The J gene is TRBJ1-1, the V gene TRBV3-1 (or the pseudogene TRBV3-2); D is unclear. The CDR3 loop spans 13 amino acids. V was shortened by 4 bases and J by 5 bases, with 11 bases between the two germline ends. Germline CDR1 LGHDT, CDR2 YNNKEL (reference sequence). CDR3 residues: CASSPHSGTEAFF. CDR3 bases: TGTGCCAGCAGCCCCCATAGCGGGACTGAAGCTTTCTTT.

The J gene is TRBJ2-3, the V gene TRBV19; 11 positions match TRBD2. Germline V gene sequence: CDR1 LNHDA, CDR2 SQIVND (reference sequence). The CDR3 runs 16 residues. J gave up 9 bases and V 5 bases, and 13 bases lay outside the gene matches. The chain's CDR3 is CASSSLTSGGPSTQYF. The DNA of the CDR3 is TGTGCCAGTAGTTCCCTAACTAGCGGGGGCCCGTCCACGCAGTATTTT.

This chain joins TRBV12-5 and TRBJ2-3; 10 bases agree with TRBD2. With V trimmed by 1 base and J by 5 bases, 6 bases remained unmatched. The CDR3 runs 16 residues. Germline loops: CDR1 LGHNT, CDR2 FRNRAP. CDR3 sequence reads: CASGLGVASGGDTQYF. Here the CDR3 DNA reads TGTGCTAGTGGTTTGGGGGTGGCTAGCGGGGGAGATACGCAGTATTTT.

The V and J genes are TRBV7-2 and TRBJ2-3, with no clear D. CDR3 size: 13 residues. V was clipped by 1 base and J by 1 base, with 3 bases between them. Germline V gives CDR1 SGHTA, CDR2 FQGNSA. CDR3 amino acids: CASSLERTDTQYF. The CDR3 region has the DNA TGTGCCAGCAGCTTAGAGCGCACAGATACGCAGTATTTT.

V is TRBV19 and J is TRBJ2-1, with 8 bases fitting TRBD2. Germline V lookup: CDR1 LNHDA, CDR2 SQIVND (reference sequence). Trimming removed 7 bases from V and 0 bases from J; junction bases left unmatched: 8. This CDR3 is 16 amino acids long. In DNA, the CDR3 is TGTGCCAGTACCCGACTAGCGCGCAGCTCCTACAATGAGCAGTTCTTC. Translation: CASTRLARSSYNEQFF.

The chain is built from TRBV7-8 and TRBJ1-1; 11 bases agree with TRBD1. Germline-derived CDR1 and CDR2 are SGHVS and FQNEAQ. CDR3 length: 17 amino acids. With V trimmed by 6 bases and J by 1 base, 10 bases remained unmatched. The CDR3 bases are TGTGCCAGCAGTCAGAGGACAGGGGGCGCTGGGAACACTGAAGCTTTCTTT. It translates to CASSQRTGGAGNTEAFF.

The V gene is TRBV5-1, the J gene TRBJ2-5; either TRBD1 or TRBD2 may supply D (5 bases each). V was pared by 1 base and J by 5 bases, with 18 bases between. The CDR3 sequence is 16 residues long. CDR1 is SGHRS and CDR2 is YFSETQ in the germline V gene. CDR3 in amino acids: CASSLLFGAAMETQYF. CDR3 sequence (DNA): TGCGCCAGCAGCTTGTTATTCGGGGCGGCTATGGAGACCCAGTACTTC.

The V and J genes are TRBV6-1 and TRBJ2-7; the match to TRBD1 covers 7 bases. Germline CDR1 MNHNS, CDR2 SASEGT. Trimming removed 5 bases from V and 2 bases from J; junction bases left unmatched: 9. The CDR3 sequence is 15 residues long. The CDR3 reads CASSPADRSTYEQYF. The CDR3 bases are TGTGCCAGCAGTCCCGCGGACAGGTCCACCTACGAGCAGTACTTC.

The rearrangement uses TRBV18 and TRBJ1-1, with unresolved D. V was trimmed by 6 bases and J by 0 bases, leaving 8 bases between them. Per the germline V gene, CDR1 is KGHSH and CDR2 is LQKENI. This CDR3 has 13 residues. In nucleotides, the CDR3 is TGTGCCAGCTCGAGGGAGGTGAACACTGAAGCTTTCTTT. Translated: CASSREVNTEAFF.

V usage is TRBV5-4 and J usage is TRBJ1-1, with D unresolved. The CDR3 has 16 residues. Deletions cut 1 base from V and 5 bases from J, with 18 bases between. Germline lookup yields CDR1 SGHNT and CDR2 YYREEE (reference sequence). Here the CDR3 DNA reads TGTGCCAGCAGCTTGTCCCGCCTTGGGAGGGATACTGAAGCTTTCTTT. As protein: CASSLSRLGRDTEAFF.

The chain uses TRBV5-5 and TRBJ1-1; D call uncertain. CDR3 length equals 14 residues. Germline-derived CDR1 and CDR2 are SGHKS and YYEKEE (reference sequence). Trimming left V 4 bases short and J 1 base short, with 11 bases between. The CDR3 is CASSLARANTEAFF. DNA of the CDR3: TGTGCCAGCAGCCTGGCCCGAGCGAACACTGAAGCTTTCTTT.

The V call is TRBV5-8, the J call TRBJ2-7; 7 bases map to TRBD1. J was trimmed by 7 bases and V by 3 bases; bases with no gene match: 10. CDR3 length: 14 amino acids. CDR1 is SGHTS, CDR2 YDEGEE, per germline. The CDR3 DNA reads TGTGCCAGCAGCTCGGGACAGAGGGCAGGGGAGCAGTACTTC. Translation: CASSSGQRAGEQYF.

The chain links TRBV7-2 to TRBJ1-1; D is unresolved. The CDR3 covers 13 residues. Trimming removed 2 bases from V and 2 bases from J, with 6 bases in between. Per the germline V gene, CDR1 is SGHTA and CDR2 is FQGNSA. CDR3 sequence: CASSLHQNTEAFF. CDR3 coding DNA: TGTGCCAGCAGCTTACACCAAAACACTGAAGCTTTCTTT.